This T cell receptor (beta chain) was retrieved from a study of cytomegalovirus exposure and HLA in healthy donors (TCRdb year 2017). A note on the overall study: According to an earlier analysis of 587 of the donors, about 180 million T cells yielded 120 million or so unique TCR beta sequences and approximately 280 Gb of sequence data. All discovery cohort repertoires had been generated using a single sequencing platform. Typing coverage differed by locus: A, B, C, DRB1 and DQB1 were typed in about 620-630 donors, DQA1 in approximately 520, DPA1 in roughly 590, and DPB1 in just under 490. A later genetic analysis used genome-wide SNP genotypes for about three fifths of the 666 donors, treating that subset as a discovery cohort. Donor age, sex, ethnicity and CMV serostatus were compiled together with the repertoire data. An earlier analysis of 450 to 750 of the donors used high-throughput TCR beta sequencing to judge whether each TCR beta V gene segment behaved as functional or pseudogenic. Roughly five DR-DQ haplotypes were handled as single units for association and clustering, since linkage in the cohort was strong. The genetic ancestry cluster associated with self-reported Caucasian donors included 80% to 90% of the roughly 380 genotyped donors. The aim of the study was to test whether cataloging public T cell receptors could identify signatures of past pathogen exposure. On average, roughly 250,000 unique TCR beta nucleotide sequences were sequenced per donor among a few hundred genotyped donors of the cohort, with around 19% of those sequences being non-productive. Rather than drawing on any new phenotypic data, the later analysis identified candidate immune exposures from TCR beta sequences and the way those sequences occurred across donors. To predict cytomegalovirus infection status, the study brought together high-throughput TCR immunosequencing, statistical association of individual TCRs with disease status, and machine learning. A later analysis re-examined previously published TCR beta repertoires from more than 650 donors and added high-resolution HLA genotyping to investigate patterns of TCR occurrence. The study used immunosequencing to profile the T cell repertoires of approximately 650 subjects and linked those repertoires to cytomegalovirus serostatus. About 330 gigabases of sequencing data and around 90 million unique TCR sequences made up an early release that covered nearly 650 HLA-typed donors. HLA typing included class I and class II loci at four-digit resolution. Besides the first cohort of about 730 subjects, a separate validation cohort made up of roughly 120 different subjects was used. Summary of the overall study and its limitations: The authors suggested that the approach could potentially be generalized to other disease states and immunological phenotypes. A later analysis associated about 18,000 TCR beta sequences with specific HLA alleles at a false discovery rate of 0.05. In the study, approximately 160 TCR beta chains were listed as associated with cytomegalovirus. Presence/absence analyses assumed roughly uniform sequencing depth across donors, an assumption that may not hold. A later analysis found that most CMV-associated TCR beta chains appeared HLA-restricted, with HLA associations seemingly driven largely by CMV exposure. The cohort was sequenced for TCR beta chains only, and without alpha or paired-chain data the features that could be detected were limited. According to a later analysis, TCR association rates differed among HLA loci, with DRB1 alleles showing the most associated TCRs and HLA-C alleles showing the fewest. CMV serostatus was the only immune exposure information available for the cohort. Because some donors lacked HLA typing at each locus, the association tests relied only on the typed subset. The sequencing pipeline was judged likely to have produced a cluster of highly shared sequence variants as a technical artifact. Broadly in line with IMGT annotations, most TCR beta V segments showed up in productive rearrangements about 87% or about 30% of the time in an earlier analysis of 587 of the donors. V-gene and J-gene trimming of TCR beta chains was associated with a missense DCLRE1C variant in a later genetic analysis, and the association was replicated in an independent cohort. A later analysis reported that several top co-occurrence clusters appeared linked to parvovirus B19, influenza, CMV and Epstein-Barr virus. In a later analysis, HLA-associated TCR beta chains were found to be more clonally expanded and to have lower generation probabilities than equally common non-associated chains. Assigning TCR associations to individual alleles was difficult when HLA alleles, especially DR and DQ, strongly co-occurred. The earlier analysis of 450 to 700 of the donors excluded 15 to 20 rarely observed V segments, including chromosome 9 orphons, because counts were too low. A further reported finding was that TCR beta sequences accurately predicted the HLA-A and HLA-B alleles for most subjects in the first cohort. Most TCR sequences were observed very rarely across donors, whereas some public TCRs were present in many individuals. Some IMGT-functional V segments, including TRBV6-2 and TRBV6-3, could not be distinguished by the 87-base-pair reads and were therefore excluded. Compared with the roughly 670-donor mean, donors in an Asian-associated ancestry cluster had fewer N-insertions in productive TCRs, according to a later genetic analysis. In vitro tests confirmed that three of the cytomegalovirus-associated TCR beta chains recognize cytomegalovirus antigens. Cytomegalovirus status was reported to be diagnosed by the classifier with high specificity and sensitivity in both the original and validation cohorts. Linkage disequilibrium might explain the correlated functional status among segregating V segments, but an unknown experimental factor could not be excluded.

Library preparation employed the immunoSEQ multiplex PCR assay. For the multiplex PCR, a mixture combining 60 forward primers for TCR Vbeta segments and 13 reverse primers for TCR Jbeta segments was used. The CDR3 region of rearranged TCR beta genes was amplified from genomic DNA by a multiplex PCR assay. The Illumina HiSeq System was used to sequence the amplified TCR beta libraries as 87-base-pair reads. The original methods were these. A later analysis counted about 82 million unique TCR beta chains across the 550 to 800 repertoires, and 9.5 million to 11 million of these chains were shared by at least two donors. Raw reads were error-corrected and collapsed into unique sequences with a nearest-neighbor algorithm that merged closely related sequences to remove PCR and sequencing errors. V, D and J gene segments were assigned by aligning CDR3 sequences to IMGT reference sequences. For a sequence to be retained, a match of at least six nucleotides to both a V gene segment and a J gene segment was required. A rearrangement was called productive if the CDR3 had no stop codons and remained in frame with V and J, and every other rearrangement was called non-productive. CDR3 was defined according to IMGT convention as the region running from the second conserved V-encoded cysteine to the conserved J-encoded phenylalanine. Sequences without an unambiguous match to a single V gene segment were excluded from the earlier analysis of several hundred of the donors. An earlier analysis of 587 of the donors called V segments functional above 56.7% productive rearrangements and segregating when the between-donor standard deviation exceeded 5%. To diagnose cytomegalovirus status from the catalog of TCR beta chain sequences, a statistical classification framework was built. In a later analysis, V and J genes were assigned by comparing TCR nucleotide sequences against IMGT/GENE-DB human TR gene sequences. Using the TCRdist pipeline, a later analysis assigned CDR3 sequences along with most-parsimonious VDJ recombination scenarios. A later analysis defined each TCR beta chain by its CDR3 amino acid sequence plus V-gene family, and excluded reads lacking a unique V-gene family. As a way to deal with suspected cross-contamination and a sequencing artifact, a later analysis dropped roughly 600 nucleotide sequences that were highly shared and had low generation probability. In a later analysis, a clonal expansion index was calculated for each public chain from normalized within-repertoire ranks of inferred template counts. In a later analysis, generation probabilities were computed with a VDJ recombination model fitted to out-of-frame rearrangements, and the resulting probabilities were checked against IGoR. In a later analysis, TCR-TCR, TCR-HLA and TCR-CMV co-occurrence was scored with hypergeometric tests, and a repertoire-size bias correction was applied to TCR pairs. A later analysis estimated false discovery rates by permuting HLA or CMV assignments 20 times. In a later analysis, co-occurring TCRs were grouped using DBSCAN, with TCRdist sequence similarity added in when clustering inside HLA-allele-positive subsets. Co-occurrence clustering excluded repertoires with fewer than 30,000 or more than 120,000 public chains, plus five with anomalous nucleotide sharing. TCRdb obtained this table from immuneACCESS and retained in-frame rearrangements with V and J assigned. These tables miss some clones; where compared with another copy, unresolved V genes account for less than half of the shortfall, and the remainder is unexplained. V and J calls and clone size are copied from that table; D and trimming were computed from the DNA. The table for this sample lists about 220,000 clones; 76% of them were counted only once. The ten largest clones represent approximately 0.63% of the sample.

The cohort comprised some 730 healthy bone marrow donors. At the time of sampling, all cohort members were nominally healthy, though unrecorded immune exposures were likely present. The donor tested CMV seronegative, placing the donor among the 300 to 450 seronegative members of the cohort. A peripheral blood sample was provided by each donor, and peripheral blood mononuclear cells were used for TCR beta sequencing. The Qiagen DNeasy Blood Extraction Kit was used to extract genomic DNA from the blood cell samples. Looking up the germline V gene yields CDR1 SGHVS and CDR2 FNYEAQ. The CDR3 sequence holds 14 residues, the cysteine and phenylalanine included. Only the CDR3 region is kept as DNA, spanning 42 bases read in frame from base 1. The germline V end is reduced by 0 bases and the J end by 3 bases; junction bases left unmatched: 2. This clone was seen a single time. What this receptor recognizes is not known. It has no much larger one-base neighbor in the sample; base qualities were not kept.

The V gene is TRBV7-6 and the J gene is TRBJ2-7; the central 7 bases match TRBD1. Input material: PBMCs. This TCR was recovered from a young man in good health and CMV-seronegative. The CDR3 in this case is CASSLAAGGYEQYF. The base sequence is TGTGCCAGCAGCTTAGCGGCAGGGGGCTACGAGCAGTACTTC.